This T cell receptor beta chain is from a study of control samples from healthy donors and cancer patients. Libraries were prepared by immunoSEQ multiplex PCR; TCRdb keeps only in-frame clonotypes and omits some of them. Of 100,000 to 150,000 clones in the sample, about 93% were seen once. Germline assignment: CDR1 LNHDA and CDR2 SQIVND (reference sequence). The CDR3 totals 14 residues. The V end was cut by 3 bases, the J end by 7 bases, with 13 bases between. Sequencing was performed on blood. This chain connects TRBV19 to TRBJ1-5, with D possibly matching TRBD1 (5 bases). This TCR was recovered from a man aged 35 to 55 in good health. The CDR3 spells CASSIRGDGQPQHF. CDR3 sequence (DNA): TGTGCCAGTAGTATTCGGGGGGACGGGCAGCCCCAGCATTTT.